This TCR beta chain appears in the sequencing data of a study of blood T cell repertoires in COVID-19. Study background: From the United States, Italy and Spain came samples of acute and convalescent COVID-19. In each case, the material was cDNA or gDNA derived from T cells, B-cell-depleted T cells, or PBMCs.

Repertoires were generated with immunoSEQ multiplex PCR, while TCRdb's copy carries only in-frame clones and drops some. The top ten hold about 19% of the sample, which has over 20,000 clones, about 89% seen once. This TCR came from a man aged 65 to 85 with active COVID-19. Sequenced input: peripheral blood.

CDR3 sequence: CAISEFGQGYNSPLHF. CDR3 nucleotide sequence: TGTGCCATCAGTGAGTTTGGACAGGGTTATAATTCACCCCTCCACTTT. V is TRBV10-3 and J is TRBJ1-6, with 8 bases matching TRBD1. The germline gives CDR1 ENHRY, CDR2 SYGVKD. The CDR3 spans 16 residues. V gave up 1 base and J gave up 4 bases; unmatched junction bases: 3.